Listed below are T cell receptor beta chains from one sample, sequenced in a study of cytomegalovirus exposure and HLA in healthy donors. The assay was immunoSEQ multiplex PCR, and TCRdb's table has in-frame clones only and misses some. There are around 200,000 clones in the sample; 86% occur only once, and approximately 0.31% lies in the top ten. The sample was PBMCs. The receptor source for this set is a woman in her twenties or thirties in good health and CMV-seronegative. Both conserved end residues are part of each CDR3. Fields, in order: clone size, D gene, V gene, J gene, CDR3 protein, CDR3 DNA. The D gene is left open where the match is weak. Not all rows give a size; the values are once, few, many and, for expanded clones, a class.

size: few
D: .
V: TRBV28
J: TRBJ2-3
CDR3: CASTYRESKGKDTDTQYF
DNA: TGTGCCAGCACCTATAGGGAGAGCAAGGGTAAGGATACAGATACGCAGTATTTT

size: .
D: .
V: TRBV5-8
J: TRBJ2-7
CDR3: CASNNLRATYEQYF
DNA: TGTGCCAGCAACAATCTGCGGGCCACCTACGAGCAGTACTTC

size: .
D: .
V: TRBV6-5
J: TRBJ2-7
CDR3: CASSYFQGGSYEQYF
DNA: TGTGCCAGCAGTTACTTCCAGGGAGGATCCTACGAGCAGTACTTC

size: .
D: TRBD1
V: TRBV7-3
J: TRBJ2-2
CDR3: CASSLVGQGNTGELFF
DNA: TGTGCCAGCAGCTTAGTAGGACAGGGGAACACCGGGGAGCTGTTTTTT

size: .
D: .
V: TRBV5-6
J: TRBJ2-1
CDR3: CASSPRLGENFEQFF
DNA: TGTGCCAGCAGCCCACGACTAGGGGAAAATTTCGAGCAGTTCTTC

size: .
D: TRBD1
V: TRBV2
J: TRBJ1-2
CDR3: CASSEGTGVYGYTF
DNA: TGTGCCAGCAGTGAAGGGACAGGGGTCTATGGCTACACCTTC

size: .
D: TRBD2
V: TRBV9
J: TRBJ2-5
CDR3: CASSLGGRGETQYF
DNA: TGTGCCAGCAGCCTTGGCGGGAGGGGGGAGACCCAGTACTTC

size: .
D: .
V: TRBV27
J: TRBJ1-1
CDR3: CASSRAGQYTEAFF
DNA: TGTGCCAGCAGCCGAGCGGGGCAGTACACTGAAGCTTTCTTT

size: .
D: .
V: TRBV6-5
J: TRBJ2-7
CDR3: CASSYSAGATSYEQYF
DNA: TGTGCCAGCAGTTACTCCGCGGGGGCCACCTCCTACGAGCAGTACTTC

size: once
D: TRBD2
V: TRBV27
J: TRBJ2-5
CDR3: CASSQLSLAGGGRETQYF
DNA: TGTGCCAGCAGCCAGCTTAGTCTAGCGGGAGGAGGGAGAGAGACCCAGTACTTC

size: .
D: .
V: TRBV30
J: TRBJ1-1
CDR3: CAWSVGQGSTEAFF
DNA: TGTGCCTGGAGTGTAGGCCAGGGGAGCACTGAAGCTTTCTTT

size: .
D: .
V: TRBV5-1
J: TRBJ2-7
CDR3: CASSSAGTRSYEQYF
DNA: TGCGCCAGCAGCTCGGCCGGGACACGCTCCTACGAGCAGTACTTC

size: .
D: .
V: TRBV15
J: TRBJ2-5
CDR3: CATSRNFNQETQYF
DNA: TGTGCCACCAGCAGAAATTTTAACCAAGAGACCCAGTACTTC

size: once
D: TRBD1
V: TRBV29-1
J: TRBJ1-2
CDR3: CSVERDRGYGYTF
DNA: TGCAGCGTTGAGCGGGACAGGGGCTATGGCTACACCTTC

size: once
D: .
V: TRBV7-9
J: TRBJ2-7
CDR3: CASSSPSSYEQYF
DNA: TGTGCCAGCAGCTCCCCCAGCTCCTACGAGCAGTACTTC

size: .
D: .
V: TRBV30
J: TRBJ2-5
CDR3: CAWSGGRETQYF
DNA: TGTGCCTGGAGCGGGGGAAGGGAGACCCAGTACTTC

size: .
D: .
V: TRBV5-6
J: TRBJ2-5
CDR3: CASSLLPGQETQYF
DNA: TGTGCCAGCAGCTTACTGCCGGGCCAAGAGACCCAGTACTTC

size: .
D: .
V: TRBV5-1
J: TRBJ1-2
CDR3: CASSLARQFDGYTF
DNA: TGCGCCAGCAGCTTGGCTAGACAGTTCGATGGCTACACCTTC

size: .
D: TRBD2
V: TRBV29-1
J: TRBJ2-1
CDR3: CSALSGPSSYNEQFF
DNA: TGCAGCGCCCTTAGCGGGCCCAGCTCCTACAATGAGCAGTTCTTC

size: .
D: .
V: TRBV29-1
J: TRBJ2-7
CDR3: CSGRDGYEQYF
DNA: TGCAGCGGGAGGGACGGCTACGAGCAGTACTTC

size: .
D: TRBD2
V: TRBV27
J: TRBJ2-1
CDR3: CASSLRLAGNEQFF
DNA: TGTGCCAGCAGTCTACGACTAGCGGGGAATGAGCAGTTCTTC

size: .
D: .
V: TRBV7-3
J: TRBJ1-1
CDR3: CASSFSDYTEAFF
DNA: TGTGCCAGCAGCTTCTCCGACTACACTGAAGCTTTCTTT

size: .
D: .
V: TRBV6-1
J: TRBJ2-3
CDR3: CASSGQNTQYF
DNA: TGTGCCAGCAGTGGCCAGAATACGCAGTATTTT

size: .
D: .
V: TRBV2
J: TRBJ2-2
CDR3: CASSVRGSTGELFF
DNA: TGTGCCAGCAGCGTGAGGGGGAGCACCGGGGAGCTGTTTTTT

size: .
D: TRBD2
V: TRBV5-1
J: TRBJ2-7
CDR3: CASSSQILAGAPYEQYF
DNA: TGCGCCAGCAGCTCTCAAATTCTAGCGGGAGCCCCCTACGAGCAGTACTTC

size: .
D: .
V: TRBV4-2
J: TRBJ1-4
CDR3: CASSQQLRQSEKLFF
DNA: TGTGCCAGCAGCCAACAGTTGCGACAGTCTGAAAAACTGTTTTTT

size: .
D: .
V: TRBV6-1
J: TRBJ2-7
CDR3: CASSEEDGGRSEQYF
DNA: TGTGCCAGCAGTGAAGAAGATGGAGGAAGAAGCGAGCAGTACTTC

size: .
D: .
V: TRBV5-6
J: TRBJ1-1
CDR3: CASSFSVLNTEAFF
DNA: TGTGCCAGCAGCTTTTCCGTTTTGAACACTGAAGCTTTCTTT

size: .
D: .
V: TRBV28
J: TRBJ2-5
CDR3: CASLNGGLQETQYF
DNA: TGTGCCAGCCTCAATGGAGGGTTGCAAGAGACCCAGTACTTC

size: few
D: .
V: TRBV7-9
J: TRBJ2-2
CDR3: CASSSREVNTGELFF
DNA: TGTGCCAGCAGCTCTAGGGAGGTGAACACCGGGGAGCTGTTTTTT

size: .
D: .
V: TRBV28
J: TRBJ2-3
CDR3: CASSHLGQSTDTQYF
DNA: TGTGCCAGCAGTCACCTGGGGCAGTCCACAGATACGCAGTATTTT

size: .
D: .
V: TRBV20-1
J: TRBJ1-1
CDR3: CSARRGEAFF
DNA: TGCAGTGCTCGAAGGGGTGAAGCTTTCTTT